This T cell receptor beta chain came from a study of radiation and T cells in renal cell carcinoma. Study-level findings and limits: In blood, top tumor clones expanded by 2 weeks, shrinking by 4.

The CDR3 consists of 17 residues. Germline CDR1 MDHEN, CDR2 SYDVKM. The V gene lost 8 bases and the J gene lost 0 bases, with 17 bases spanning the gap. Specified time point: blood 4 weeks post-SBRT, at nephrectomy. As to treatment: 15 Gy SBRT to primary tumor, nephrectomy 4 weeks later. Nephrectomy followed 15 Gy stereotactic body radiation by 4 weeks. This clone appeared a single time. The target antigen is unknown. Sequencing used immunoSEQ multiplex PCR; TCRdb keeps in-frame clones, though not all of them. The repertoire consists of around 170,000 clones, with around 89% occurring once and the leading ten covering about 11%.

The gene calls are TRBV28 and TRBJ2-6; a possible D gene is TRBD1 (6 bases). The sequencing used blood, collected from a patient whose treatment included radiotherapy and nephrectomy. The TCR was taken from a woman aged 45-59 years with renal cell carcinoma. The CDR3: CASRKPKGVSGANVLTF. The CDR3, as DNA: TGTGCCAGCCGGAAGCCAAAGGGGGTCTCTGGGGCCAACGTCCTGACTTTC.